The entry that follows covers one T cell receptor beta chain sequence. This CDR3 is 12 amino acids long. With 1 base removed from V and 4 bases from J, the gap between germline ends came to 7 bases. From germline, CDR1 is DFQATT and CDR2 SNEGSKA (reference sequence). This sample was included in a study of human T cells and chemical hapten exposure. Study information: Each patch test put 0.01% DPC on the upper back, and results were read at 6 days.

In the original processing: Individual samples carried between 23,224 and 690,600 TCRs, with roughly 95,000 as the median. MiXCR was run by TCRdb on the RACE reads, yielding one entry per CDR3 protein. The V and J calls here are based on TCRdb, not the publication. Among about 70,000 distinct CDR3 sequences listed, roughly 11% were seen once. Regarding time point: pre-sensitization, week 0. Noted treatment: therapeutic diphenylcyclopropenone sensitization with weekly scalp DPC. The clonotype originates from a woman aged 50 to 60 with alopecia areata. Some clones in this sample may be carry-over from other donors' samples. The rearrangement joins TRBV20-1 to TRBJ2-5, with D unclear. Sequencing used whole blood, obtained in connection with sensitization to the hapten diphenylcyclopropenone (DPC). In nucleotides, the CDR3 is TGCAGTGCTAGAGCGGGTGCAGAGACCCAGTACTTC. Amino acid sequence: CSARAGAETQYF.